The 11 T cell receptor beta chains below were found in one sample sequenced in a study of blood T cell repertoires in COVID-19. The protocol was immunoSEQ multiplex PCR, while the TCRdb copy is restricted to in-frame clones and leaves out a portion. The table lists about 140,000 clones, roughly 80% of them singletons, with around 8% in the top ten. The specimen was peripheral blood. The receptors derive from a human donor in a cohort sampled during active COVID-19.

This clone showed up many times. The rearrangement joins TRBV6-1 to TRBJ1-2, with TRBD1 as a possible D gene (6 bases). CDR1 is MNHNS and CDR2 is SASEGT in the germline V gene. With 4 bases removed from V and 4 bases from J, the gap between germline ends came to 19 bases. The CDR3 spans 16 residues. The CDR3 spells CASSVIAGRDIYGYTF. In DNA form, the CDR3 reads TGTGCCAGCAGTGTTATTGCGGGGAGGGACATCTATGGCTACACCTTC.

The chain is built from TRBV3-1 (or the pseudogene TRBV3-2) and TRBJ2-5; 10 bases map to TRBD2. The CDR3 is 17 amino acids. The V gene end was trimmed by 2 bases and the J gene end by 3 bases; junction bases not matched to a gene: 9. Germline assignment: CDR1 LGHDT and CDR2 YNNKEL (reference sequence). CDR3 region: CASSQIGLAEKKETQYF. In DNA form, the CDR3 reads TGTGCCAGCAGCCAAATAGGACTAGCGGAGAAGAAAGAGACCCAGTACTTC.

V usage is TRBV6-4 and J usage is TRBJ1-1; TRBD1 is a possible D gene (5 bases). Trimming pared 4 bases from V and 4 bases from J, leaving 13 bases between. The CDR3 contains 14 residues. CDR1 and CDR2 from the germline V gene are MRHNA and SNTAGT. CDR3 coding DNA: TGTGCCAGCAGTGTACTCGGGGGGAGCACTGAAGCTTTCTTT. This gives the protein CASSVLGGSTEAFF.

The count of this clone is one. The rearrangement joins TRBV2 to TRBJ1-5; 7 bases agree with TRBD1. The CDR3 extends over 15 amino acids. Germline V gene sequence: CDR1 SNHLY, CDR2 FYNNEI. With 6 bases clipped from V and 7 bases from J, the junction kept 12 bases outside the gene matches. The CDR3 nucleotides are TGTGCCAGCAGGAGGAAGACAGGGTATGAACAGCCCCAGCATTTT. Its protein is CASRRKTGYEQPQHF.

This clone was observed a single time. This rearrangement joins TRBV5-1 to TRBJ2-6, with a tentative D call TRBD2 (7 bases). The germline V gene has CDR1 SGHRS and CDR2 YFSETQ. The CDR3 has 16 amino acids. V was shortened by 3 bases and J by 1 base, with 11 bases between the two germline ends. The CDR3 here is CASSSRGASGANVLTF. CDR3 DNA sequence: TGCGCCAGCAGCTCACGGGGGGCTTCTGGGGCCAACGTCCTGACTTTC.

This rearrangement joins TRBV6-5 to TRBJ1-2; possibly TRBD1 for D (6 bases). Germline V CDR1 and CDR2: MNHEY, SVGAGI. The CDR3 is 14 residues long. V was cut by 2 bases and J by 0 bases, with 7 bases left in between. CDR3 in amino acids: CASSYRDTNYGYTF. CDR3 sequence (DNA): TGTGCCAGCAGTTACAGGGACACTAACTATGGCTACACCTTC.

The rearrangement uses TRBV10-1 and TRBJ2-2; 11 nucleotides line up with TRBD1. There are 14 residues in the CDR3. V trimming: 7 bases; J trimming: 7 bases; junction bases outside the gene matches: 5. Germline CDR1 reads WNHNN; CDR2 reads SYGVQD (reference sequence). The CDR3 DNA reads TGCGCCAGCATGGACAGGGGGCATTACGGGGAGCTGTTTTTT. Encoded protein: CASMDRGHYGELFF.

This chain joins TRBV6-1 and TRBJ2-2; maybe TRBD2 (6 bases). The CDR3 extends over 15 amino acids. Germline CDR1 and CDR2: MNHNS and SASEGT. V lost 7 bases and J lost 5, with 17 bases in between. CDR3 loop: CASNQIGGLTGELFF. The CDR3 coding sequence is TGTGCCAGCAACCAAATTGGGGGGTTGACCGGGGAGCTGTTTTTT.

V and J are TRBV7-3 and TRBJ1-1; TRBD1 aligns across 7 bases. The ends lost 5 bases at V and 1 base at J; junction bases unmatched: 10. The CDR3 runs to 16 residues. Germline CDR1 is SGHTA and CDR2 is FQGTGA. The CDR3 sequence: CASSRQGTGANTEAFF. The CDR3 DNA reads TGTGCCAGCAGCAGACAGGGAACCGGAGCGAACACTGAAGCTTTCTTT.

The chain uses TRBV28 and TRBJ1-1; D gene uncertain. The germline V gene has CDR1 MDHEN and CDR2 SYDVKM. The CDR3 contains 16 residues. V shed 2 bases and J shed 1 base, with 14 bases lying between them. Written as DNA, the CDR3 is TGTGCCAGCAGTTTAGCGGCCCGAGGAAGGAACACTGAAGCTTTCTTT. This sequence encodes CASSLAARGRNTEAFF.

The V and J genes are TRBV18 and TRBJ1-3, with a possible D match to TRBD1 (6 bases). Germline CDR1 and CDR2: KGHSH and LQKENI. V gave up 2 bases and J gave up 4 bases, with 9 bases separating them. This CDR3 contains 14 residues. CDR3 in amino acids: CASSPTGTGNTIYF. In nucleotides, the CDR3 is TGTGCCAGCTCACCAACAGGGACAGGAAACACCATATATTTT.